This entry features one T cell receptor (beta chain) sequence. Its cognate antigen is unknown. Both 60 Vbeta primers and 13 Jbeta primers went into the PCR. TCRdb keeps only in-frame clones here, not all; method: immunoSEQ multiplex PCR. This sample has tens of thousands of clones; roughly 69% occur once, and the top ten carry under 8%. This sample is part of a study of cytomegalovirus exposure and HLA in healthy donors. Whole-study context: As an earlier analysis found, around 190 million T cells yielded over 95 million unique TCR beta sequences.

Regarding the study as a whole: In a later analysis, TCR beta V- and J-gene trimming showed a link to a missense DCLRE1C variant. Across HLA loci, a later analysis found differing TCR association rates, with DRB1 most and HLA-C fewest. Only CMV serostatus was available as immune exposure information.

CDR1 MNHEY and CDR2 SMNVEV come from the germline V gene (reference sequence). V shed 8 bases and J 5 bases; nucleotides not matched to a gene: 6. The CDR3 has 13 amino acids. The sequence was collected from a man younger than 45 in good health and CMV-seronegative. Sequencing was done on a sample of PBMCs. The V call is TRBV27, the J call TRBJ2-1; TRBD2 agrees at 7 bases. The CDR3 spells CASSWGGDNEQFF. CDR3 in DNA: TGTGCCAGCTCATGGGGGGGTGACAATGAGCAGTTCTTC.